This T cell receptor beta chain was recorded in a study of shared clonotypes between healthy human individuals. Profiled with immunoSEQ multiplex PCR; TCRdb holds only in-frame clones, not every one. The table includes hundreds of thousands of clones, around 86% detected once. Every donor was a Caucasian adult from Nashville, Tennessee. CD8 memory merged CD45RO+ with CCR7-negative CD45RA+ TemRA cells. The receptor was isolated from a man aged 18-30 years in good health. Sequenced material: memory CD8+ T cells sorted from blood. Subset: CD45RO+ cells pooled with CCR7-negative TemRA cells.

In DNA form, the CDR3 reads TGCGCCACAAACGAGACAGGGCCTTGCGAGCAGTACTTC. This sequence encodes CATNETGPCEQYF. The chain couples TRBV5-1 to TRBJ2-7; 7 bases line up with TRBD1. The CDR3 extends over 13 amino acids. From germline, CDR1 is SGHRS and CDR2 YFSETQ. The ends lost 9 bases at V and 6 bases at J; junction bases unmatched: 12.